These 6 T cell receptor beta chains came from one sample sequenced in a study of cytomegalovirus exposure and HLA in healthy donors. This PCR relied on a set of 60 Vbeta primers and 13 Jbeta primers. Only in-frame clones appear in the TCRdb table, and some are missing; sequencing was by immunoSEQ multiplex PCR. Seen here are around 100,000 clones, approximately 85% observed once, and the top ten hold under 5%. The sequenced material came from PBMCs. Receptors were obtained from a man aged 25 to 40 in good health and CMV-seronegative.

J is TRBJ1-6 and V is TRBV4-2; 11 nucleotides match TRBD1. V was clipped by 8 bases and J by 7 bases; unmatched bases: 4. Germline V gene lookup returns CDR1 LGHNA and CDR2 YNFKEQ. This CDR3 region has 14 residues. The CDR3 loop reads CASLGQGGNSPLHF. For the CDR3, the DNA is TGTGCCAGCCTGGGACAGGGGGGCAATTCACCCCTCCACTTT.

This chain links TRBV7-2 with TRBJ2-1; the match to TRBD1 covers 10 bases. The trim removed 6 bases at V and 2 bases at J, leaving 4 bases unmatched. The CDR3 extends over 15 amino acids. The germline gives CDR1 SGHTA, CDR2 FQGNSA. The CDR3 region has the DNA TGTGCCAGCAGAACGGGACAGGGGACCTACAATGAGCAGTTCTTC. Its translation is CASRTGQGTYNEQFF.

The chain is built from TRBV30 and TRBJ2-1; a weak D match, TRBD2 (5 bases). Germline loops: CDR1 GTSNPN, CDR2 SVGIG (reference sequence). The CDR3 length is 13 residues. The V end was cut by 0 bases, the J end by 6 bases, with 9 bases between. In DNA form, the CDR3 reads TGTGCCTGGAGTGTACTTGGAGGCAATGAGCAGTTCTTC. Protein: CAWSVLGGNEQFF.

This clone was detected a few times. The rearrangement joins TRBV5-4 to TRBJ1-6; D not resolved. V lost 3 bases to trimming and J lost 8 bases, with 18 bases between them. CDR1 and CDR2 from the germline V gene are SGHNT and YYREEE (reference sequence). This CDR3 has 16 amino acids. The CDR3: CASSSSSSRGYSPLHF. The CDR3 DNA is TGTGCCAGCAGCTCCTCCTCGTCGCGTGGTTATTCACCCCTCCACTTT.

The DNA of the CDR3 is TGTGCCATCAGTTCGGGACTAGCGGGGAGCGAGCAGTACTTC. Its translation: CAISSGLAGSEQYF. The V call is TRBV10-3, the J call TRBJ2-7, with TRBD2 identical over 13 bases. Germline CDR1 ENHRY, CDR2 SYGVKD. The CDR3 consists of 14 residues. The junction had 4 bases not matched to a gene; V was cut back by 5 bases and J by 6 bases.

CDR3 loop: CASSLDSAWDSYNEQFF. The CDR3 region has the DNA TGTGCCAGCAGCTTAGATAGCGCCTGGGACTCCTACAATGAGCAGTTCTTC. V is TRBV11-2 and J is TRBJ2-1, with D maybe TRBD2 (5 bases). The V and J ends lost 0 bases and 0 bases respectively, with 12 bases between them. CDR1 and CDR2 from the germline V gene are SGHAT and FQNNGV. There are 17 residues in the CDR3.